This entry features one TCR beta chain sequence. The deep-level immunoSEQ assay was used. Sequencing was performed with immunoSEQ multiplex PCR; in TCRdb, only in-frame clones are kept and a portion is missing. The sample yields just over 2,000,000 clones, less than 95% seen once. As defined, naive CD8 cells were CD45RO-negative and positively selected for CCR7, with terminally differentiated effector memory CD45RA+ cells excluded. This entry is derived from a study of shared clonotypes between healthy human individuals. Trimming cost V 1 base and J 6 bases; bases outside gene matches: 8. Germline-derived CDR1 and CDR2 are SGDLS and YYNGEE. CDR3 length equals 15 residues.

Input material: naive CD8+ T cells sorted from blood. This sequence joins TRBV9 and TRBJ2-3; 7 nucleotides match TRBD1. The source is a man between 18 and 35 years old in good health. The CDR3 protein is CASSVWDSLGDTQYF. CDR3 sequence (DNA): TGTGCCAGCAGCGTATGGGACAGCCTCGGGGATACGCAGTATTTT.